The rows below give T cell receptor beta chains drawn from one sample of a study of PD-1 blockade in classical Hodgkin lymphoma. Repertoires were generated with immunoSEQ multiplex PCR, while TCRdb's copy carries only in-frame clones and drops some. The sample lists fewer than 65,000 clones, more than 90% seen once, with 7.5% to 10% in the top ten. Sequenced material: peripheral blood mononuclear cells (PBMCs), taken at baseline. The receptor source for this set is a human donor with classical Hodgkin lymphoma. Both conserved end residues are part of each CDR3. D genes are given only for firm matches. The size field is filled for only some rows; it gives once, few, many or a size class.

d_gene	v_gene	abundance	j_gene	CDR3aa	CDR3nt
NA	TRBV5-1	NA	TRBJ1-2	CASSLVLGDGGYTF	TGCGCCAGCAGCTTGGTCTTGGGCGATGGTGGCTACACCTTC
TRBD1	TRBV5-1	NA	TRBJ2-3	CASSLAWTGGNGRITDTQYF	TGCGCCAGCAGCTTGGCCTGGACAGGGGGTAACGGGAGGATCACAGATACGCAGTATTTT
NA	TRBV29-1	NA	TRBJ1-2	CSVERWAGTNYGYTF	TGCAGCGTTGAACGTTGGGCAGGAACTAACTATGGCTACACCTTC
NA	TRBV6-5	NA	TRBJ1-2	CASSSHGAYGYTF	TGTGCCAGCAGTTCCCACGGAGCCTATGGCTACACCTTC
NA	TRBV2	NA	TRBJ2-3	CASSELGIRSDTQYF	TGTGCCAGCAGTGAACTGGGAATTCGCTCAGATACGCAGTATTTT
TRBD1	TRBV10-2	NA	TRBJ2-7	CASSESGQGSYEQYF	TGCGCCAGCAGTGAGTCGGGACAGGGGTCCTACGAGCAGTACTTC
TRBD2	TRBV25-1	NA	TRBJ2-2	CASSETSGSWAGELFF	TGTGCCAGCAGTGAAACTAGCGGGAGTTGGGCCGGGGAGCTGTTTTTT
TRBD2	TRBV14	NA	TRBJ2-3	CASSQERRLATTDTQYF	TGTGCCAGCAGCCAAGAAAGAAGACTAGCGACCACAGATACGCAGTATTTT
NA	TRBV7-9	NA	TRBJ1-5	CASSLEESQPQHF	TGTGCCAGCAGCTTAGAGGAAAGTCAGCCCCAGCATTTT
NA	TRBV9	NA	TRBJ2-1	CASSVDRDWGDNEQFF	TGTGCCAGCAGCGTAGACCGAGACTGGGGTGACAATGAGCAGTTCTTC
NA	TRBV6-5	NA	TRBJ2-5	CASSPRRQETQYF	TGTGCCAGCAGTCCCCGCAGGCAAGAGACCCAGTACTTC
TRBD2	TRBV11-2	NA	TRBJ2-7	CASSLAGGNYEQYF	TGTGCCAGCAGCTTAGCGGGAGGAAACTACGAGCAGTACTTC
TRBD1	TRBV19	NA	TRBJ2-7	CASSPTGGYEQYF	TGTGCCAGTAGCCCTACAGGGGGGTACGAGCAGTACTTC
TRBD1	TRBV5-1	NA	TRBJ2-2	CASSAGTGVRGNTGELFF	TGCGCCAGCAGCGCCGGGACAGGGGTCCGGGGGAACACCGGGGAGCTGTTTTTT
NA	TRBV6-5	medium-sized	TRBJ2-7	CASSYMGGVYEQYF	TGTGCCAGCAGTTACATGGGGGGCGTCTACGAGCAGTACTTC
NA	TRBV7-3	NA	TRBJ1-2	CASSLIRGFQRSNYGYTF	TGTGCCAGCAGCTTAATTAGAGGGTTCCAGCGCTCTAACTATGGCTACACCTTC
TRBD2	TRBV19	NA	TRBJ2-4	CASRSVGGNIQYF	TGTGCCAGTAGGTCTGTGGGGGGGAACATTCAGTACTTC
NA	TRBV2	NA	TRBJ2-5	CASLVVQIETQYF	TGTGCCAGCTTAGTCGTACAAATAGAGACCCAGTACTTC
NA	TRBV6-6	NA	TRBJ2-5	CASSYSMWGSGETQYF	TGTGCCAGCAGTTACTCGATGTGGGGTTCGGGAGAGACCCAGTACTTC
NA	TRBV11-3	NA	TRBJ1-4	CASSLGVREKLFF	TGTGCCAGCAGCTTGGGGGTCCGTGAAAAACTGTTTTTT
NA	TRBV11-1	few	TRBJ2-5	CASSPQRGIETQYF	TGTGCCAGCAGCCCCCAGAGGGGGATAGAGACCCAGTACTTC
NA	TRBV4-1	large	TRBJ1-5	CASSQDYRANQPQHF	TGCGCCAGCAGCCAAGATTACAGGGCAAATCAGCCCCAGCATTTT
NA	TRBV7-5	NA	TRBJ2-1	CASSSVRDTTYNEQFF	TGTGCCAGCAGCTCGGTCCGGGACACGACCTACAATGAGCAGTTCTTC
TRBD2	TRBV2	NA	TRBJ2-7	CASSVQREVYEQYF	TGTGCCAGCAGTGTTCAGCGGGAGGTCTACGAGCAGTACTTC
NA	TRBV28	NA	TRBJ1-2	CASYRQGQSNYGYTF	TGTGCCAGCTATCGCCAAGGGCAGTCTAACTATGGCTACACCTTC
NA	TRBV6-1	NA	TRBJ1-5	CASRGTANSNQPQHF	TGTGCCAGCAGGGGGACGGCAAATAGCAATCAGCCCCAGCATTTT
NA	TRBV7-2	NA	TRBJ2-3	CASSLSASDTQYF	TGTGCCAGCAGCTTAAGCGCCTCAGATACGCAGTATTTT
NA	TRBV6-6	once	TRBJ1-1	CASSYTAGEAFF	TGTGCCAGCAGTTACACGGCCGGTGAAGCTTTCTTT
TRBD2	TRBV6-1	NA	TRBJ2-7	CASTSWEGNEQYF	TGTGCCAGCACCTCGTGGGAGGGCAACGAGCAGTACTTC
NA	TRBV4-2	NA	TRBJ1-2	CASSPLTREEDGYTF	TGTGCCAGCAGCCCACTGACCCGGGAGGAGGATGGCTACACCTTC
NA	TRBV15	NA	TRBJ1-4	CATSREGKATNEKLFF	TGTGCCACCAGCAGAGAGGGAAAAGCAACTAATGAAAAACTGTTTTTT
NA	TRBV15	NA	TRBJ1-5	CATSRGSGISNQPQHF	TGTGCCACCAGCAGAGGGAGTGGGATTAGCAATCAGCCCCAGCATTTT
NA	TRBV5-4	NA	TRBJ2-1	CASSKTGTASYNEQFF	TGTGCCAGCAGCAAAACCGGGACGGCCTCCTACAATGAGCAGTTCTTC
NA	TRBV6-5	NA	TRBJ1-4	CASSTRREKLFF	TGTGCCAGCAGTACTAGGAGGGAAAAACTGTTTTTT
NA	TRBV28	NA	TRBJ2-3	CASSPRLAGPDTQYF	TGTGCCAGCAGTCCTCGGTTAGCCGGGCCAGATACGCAGTATTTT
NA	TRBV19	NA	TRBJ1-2	CASRVRKDSVLKGYTF	TGTGCCAGTAGGGTACGAAAAGACAGCGTCCTAAAGGGCTACACCTTC
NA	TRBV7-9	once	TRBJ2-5	CASSLSETQYF	TGTGCCAGCAGCTTAAGTGAGACCCAGTACTTC
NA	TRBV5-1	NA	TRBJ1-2	CASSLESGGFYGYTF	TGCGCCAGCAGCTTGGAGTCAGGAGGCTTCTATGGCTACACCTTC
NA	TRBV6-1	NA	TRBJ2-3	CASSAPLERSTDTQYF	TGTGCCAGCAGTGCCCCACTAGAGAGGAGCACAGATACGCAGTATTTT
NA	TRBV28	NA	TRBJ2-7	CASSLDSRPTYEQYF	TGTGCCAGCAGTTTAGACAGCCGGCCCACCTACGAGCAGTACTTC
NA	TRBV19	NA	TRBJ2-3	CASRTTDTQYF	TGTGCCAGTAGAACCACAGATACGCAGTATTTT
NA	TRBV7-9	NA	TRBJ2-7	CASSLDRGLLRYEQYF	TGTGCCAGCAGCTTAGACCGGGGGCTCCTAAGGTACGAGCAGTACTTC
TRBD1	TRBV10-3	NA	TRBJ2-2	CATEDGQGNTGELFF	TGTGCCACCGAGGACGGACAGGGAAACACCGGGGAGCTGTTTTTT
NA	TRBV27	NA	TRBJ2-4	CASSLTSWDIQYF	TGTGCCAGCAGTTTAACTAGTTGGGACATTCAGTACTTC
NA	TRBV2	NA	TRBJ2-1	CASSELGHSYNEQFF	TGTGCCAGCAGTGAACTTGGACACTCCTACAATGAGCAGTTCTTC
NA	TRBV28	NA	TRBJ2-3	CASSFAPPSTDTQYF	TGTGCCAGCAGTTTCGCTCCACCCTCCACAGATACGCAGTATTTT
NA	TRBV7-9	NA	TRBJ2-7	CASSTGVYEQYF	TGTGCCAGCAGCACTGGCGTCTACGAGCAGTACTTC
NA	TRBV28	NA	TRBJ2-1	CASSSPGAYNEQFF	TGTGCCAGCAGTTCCCCAGGGGCCTACAATGAGCAGTTCTTC
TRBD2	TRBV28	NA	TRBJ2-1	CASSLLAGARSYNEQFF	TGTGCCAGCAGTTTACTAGCGGGCGCCCGCTCCTACAATGAGCAGTTCTTC
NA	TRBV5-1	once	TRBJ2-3	CASSLTYTADTQYF	TGCGCCAGCAGCTTAACATACACGGCAGATACGCAGTATTTT
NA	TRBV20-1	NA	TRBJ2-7	CSGLGYEQYF	TGCAGTGGTTTAGGCTACGAGCAGTACTTC
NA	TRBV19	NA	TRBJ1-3	CASDDSGSGNTIYF	TGTGCCAGTGACGACAGCGGCTCTGGAAACACCATATATTTT
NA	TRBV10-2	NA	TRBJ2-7	CASRPRGRGYEQYF	TGCGCCAGTCGACCACGGGGACGGGGGTACGAGCAGTACTTC